The 19 T cell receptor beta chains below come from one sample, sequenced in a study of blood T cell repertoires in COVID-19. Here immunoSEQ multiplex PCR was the method, and the copy in TCRdb shows in-frame clones only, minus some. The table has fewer than 250,000 clones, around nine tenths seen once; the top ten hold 2.5% to 3%. Specimen: peripheral blood. The receptor source for this set is a woman in her fifties or sixties with acute or convalescent COVID-19.

The genes are TRBV5-1 and TRBJ2-5; D perhaps matches TRBD1 (6 bases). The CDR3 consists of 15 residues. Germline V CDR1 and CDR2: SGHRS, YFSETQ. V lost 2 bases to trimming and J lost 2 bases, with 13 bases between them. CDR3 amino acids: CASSLNRDLQETQYF. CDR3 bases: TGCGCCAGCAGCTTAAACAGGGACCTTCAAGAGACCCAGTACTTC.

The chain joins TRBV20-1 to TRBJ1-2, with D perhaps TRBD1 (6 bases). This CDR3 contains 12 residues. Trimming took 3 bases from V and 8 from J, leaving 13 bases between them. Germline V gives CDR1 DFQATT, CDR2 SNEGSKA (reference sequence). The DNA for the CDR3 is TGCAGTGCTAGTGACTTCAGGGGAGGCTACACCTTC. Encoded protein: CSASDFRGGYTF.

This sequence joins TRBV13 and TRBJ2-3; D is uncertain. Trimming took 4 bases from V and 5 from J, leaving 22 bases between them. CDR1 and CDR2 from the germline V gene are PRHDT and FYEKMQ (reference sequence). The CDR3 contains 17 residues. The CDR3 DNA follows: TGTGCCAGCAGCTCCTGGCGTGAACCTTATACGGGAGATACGCAGTATTTT. Translation gives CASSSWREPYTGDTQYF.

The chain carries TRBV19 and TRBJ1-2; tentatively, D is TRBD1 (6 bases). This CDR3 comprises 16 residues. Looked up from germline, CDR1 is LNHDA and CDR2 is SQIVND (reference sequence). The germline V and J ends were trimmed by 5 bases and 4 bases, with 20 bases remaining between them. Here the CDR3 DNA reads TGTGCCAGTAGTGTGACCCAGGACAGAACCTTCTATGGCTACACCTTC. This translates into CASSVTQDRTFYGYTF. Filled out from reference TRBV19 and TRBJ1-2, the complete variable domain reads DGGITQSPKYLFRKEGQNVTLSCEQNLNHDAMYWYRQDPGQGLRLIYYSQIVNDFQKGDIAEGYSVSREKKESFPLTVTSAQKNPTAFYLCASSVTQDRTFYGYTFGSGTRLTVV.

The J gene is TRBJ2-2, the V gene TRBV6-5, with D perhaps TRBD2 (5 bases). Deletions cut 6 bases from V and 6 bases from J, with 17 bases between. From germline, CDR1 is MNHEY and CDR2 SVGAGI. CDR3 length: 15 amino acids. The chain's CDR3 is CASSRQRSYAGELFF. The CDR3 nucleotides read TGTGCCAGCAGCCGCCAGCGGAGCTACGCCGGGGAGCTGTTTTTT.

The V call is TRBV4-3, the J call TRBJ2-1; TRBD2 agrees at 8 bases. Germline V lookup: CDR1 LGHNA, CDR2 YSLEER. This CDR3 region has 17 residues. V shed 0 bases and J 8 bases; nucleotides not matched to a gene: 12. CDR3 amino acids: CASSQDLISGKGDEQFF. Written as DNA, the CDR3 is TGCGCCAGCAGCCAAGATCTGATTAGCGGGAAGGGCGATGAGCAGTTCTTC.

The genes are TRBV19 and TRBJ2-5, with TRBD2 matching over 10 bases. This CDR3 is built from 16 residues. Germline V gene lookup returns CDR1 LNHDA and CDR2 SQIVND (reference sequence). V dropped 6 bases and J dropped 5; count of bases not matched to a gene: 12. CDR3 sequence reads: CASSKLSGGEVETQYF. The CDR3 nucleotides are TGTGCCAGTAGCAAGTTAAGCGGGGGGGAAGTGGAGACCCAGTACTTC.

The chain is built from TRBV7-2 and TRBJ2-3; no clear D. V dropped 5 bases and J dropped 1 base, with 16 bases sitting between them. The CDR3 length is 16 residues. Germline V CDR1 and CDR2: SGHTA, FQGNSA. For the CDR3, the DNA is TGTGCCAGCAGCACCAGGATGCTGGCCCGCACAGATACGCAGTATTTT. Encoded protein: CASSTRMLARTDTQYF.

The chain has TRBV18 and TRBJ2-7; 12 positions match TRBD1. Trimming took 6 bases from V and 7 from J; bases not matched to a gene: 7. Germline V gives CDR1 KGHSH, CDR2 LQKENI. The CDR3 length is 14 residues. The CDR3: CASSPGQGAKEQYF. In DNA, the CDR3 is TGTGCCAGCTCGCCGGGACAGGGGGCAAAGGAGCAGTACTTC.

This sequence joins TRBV28 and TRBJ1-5; tentative D call: TRBD1 (6 bases). Germline CDR1 reads MDHEN; CDR2 reads SYDVKM. Trimming left V 6 bases short and J 2 bases short, with 20 bases between. The CDR3 loop spans 17 amino acids. The CDR3 reads CASRPPQGSRGNQPQHF. The CDR3 DNA sequence: TGTGCCAGCAGGCCGCCTCAGGGGTCCAGAGGCAATCAGCCCCAGCATTTT.

This sequence joins TRBV4-2 and TRBJ2-7; 9 nucleotides agree with TRBD2. The CDR3 spans 16 residues. Germline V gene lookup returns CDR1 LGHNA and CDR2 YNFKEQ. After removal of 4 bases from V and 3 bases from J, the junction contained 10 bases not matched to a gene. The CDR3 region has the DNA TGTGCCAGCAGCCGCCGGACTAGCGAGGTGGTCTACGAGCAGTACTTC. This encodes CASSRRTSEVVYEQYF.

This chain uses TRBV18 with TRBJ2-2, with TRBD1 matching over 11 bases. CDR1 is KGHSH, CDR2 LQKENI, per germline. The CDR3 consists of 17 residues. The V segment lost 3 bases and the J segment 4 bases; nucleotides outside the gene matches: 7. CDR3 amino acids: CASSPSSGTGGTGELFF. CDR3 DNA sequence: TGTGCCAGCTCACCGTCGTCCGGGACAGGGGGCACCGGGGAGCTGTTTTTT.

The rearrangement joins TRBV7-8 to TRBJ2-1, with 8 bases aligning to TRBD2. This CDR3 spans 16 amino acids. Germline V gives CDR1 SGHVS, CDR2 FQNEAQ. The J segment lost 8 bases and the V segment lost 1 base, leaving 10 bases of the junction unmatched. The CDR3 coding sequence is TGTGCCAGCAGCTTAGGCGTCGGGGGGGCCTCGTATGAGCAGTTCTTC. The encoded protein is CASSLGVGGASYEQFF.

V usage is TRBV11-3 and J usage is TRBJ2-5; 9 bases are a match to TRBD2. CDR1 is SGHNT and CDR2 is YENEEA in the germline V gene. The CDR3 runs to 17 residues. V shed 5 bases and J 3 bases; nucleotides not matched to a gene: 13. CDR3 amino acids: CASSPGLAGSQEETQYF. In DNA form, the CDR3 reads TGTGCCAGCAGCCCGGGCCTAGCGGGGTCACAGGAAGAGACCCAGTACTTC.

The chain has TRBV18 and TRBJ2-7; D is ambiguous. Germline CDR1 is KGHSH and CDR2 is LQKENI. Trimming left V 2 bases short and J 3 bases short, with 8 bases between. The CDR3 has 13 amino acids. The CDR3 DNA sequence: TGTGCCAGCTCACCATCGCAGAACTACGAGCAGTACTTC. Protein sequence: CASSPSQNYEQYF.

The chain combines TRBV20-1 with TRBJ2-2; maybe TRBD1 (7 bases). The CDR3 has 14 residues. Trimming pared 3 bases from V and 4 bases from J, leaving 12 bases between. Germline loops: CDR1 DFQATT, CDR2 SNEGSKA (reference sequence). The CDR3 DNA is TGCAGTGCTAGTAGACAGGGAGGCACCGGGGAGCTGTTTTTT. Translation gives CSASRQGGTGELFF.

This chain connects TRBV12-3 or TRBV12-4 to TRBJ1-1; no clear D gene. This CDR3 has 11 residues. With 7 bases removed from V and 2 bases from J, the gap between germline ends came to 5 bases. The DNA of the CDR3 is TGTGCCAGCACGAGTAACACTGAAGCTTTCTTT. Protein product: CASTSNTEAFF.

The genes are TRBV18 and TRBJ1-2, with D possibly TRBD1 on 6 matching bases. The CDR3 totals 15 residues. CDR1 KGHSH and CDR2 LQKENI come from the germline V gene. V lost 4 bases and J lost 3, with 15 bases in between. The CDR3 DNA is TGTGCCAGCTCACTAACTCTGACAGGCGACTATGGCTACACCTTC. It codes for CASSLTLTGDYGYTF.

The rearrangement joins TRBV7-9 to TRBJ1-3; 10 bases match TRBD1. V trimming: 5 bases; J trimming: 2 bases; junction bases outside the gene matches: 9. This CDR3 comprises 17 residues. Germline CDR1 and CDR2: SEHNR and FQNEAQ (reference sequence). CDR3 DNA sequence: TGTGCCAGCAGCCCTCCCTCTGGACAGGGGGCTGGAAACACCATATATTTT. Its translation: CASSPPSGQGAGNTIYF.